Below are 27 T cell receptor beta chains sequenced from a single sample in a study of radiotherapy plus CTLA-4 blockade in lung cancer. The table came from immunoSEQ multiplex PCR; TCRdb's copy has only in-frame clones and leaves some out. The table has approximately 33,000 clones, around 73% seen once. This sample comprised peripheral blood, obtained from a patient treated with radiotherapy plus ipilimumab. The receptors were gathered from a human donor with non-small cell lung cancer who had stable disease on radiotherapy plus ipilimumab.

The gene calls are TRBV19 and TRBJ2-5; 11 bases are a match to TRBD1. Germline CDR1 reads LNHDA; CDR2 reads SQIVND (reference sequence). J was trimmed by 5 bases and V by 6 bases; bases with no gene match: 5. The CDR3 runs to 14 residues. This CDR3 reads CASRRTGGKETQYF. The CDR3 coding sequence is TGTGCCAGTAGAAGGACAGGGGGCAAGGAGACCCAGTACTTC.

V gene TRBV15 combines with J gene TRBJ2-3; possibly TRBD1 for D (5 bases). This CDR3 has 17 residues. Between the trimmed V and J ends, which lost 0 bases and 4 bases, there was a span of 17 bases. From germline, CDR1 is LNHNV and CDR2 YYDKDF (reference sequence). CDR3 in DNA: TGTGCCACCAGCAGAGATCGTTGGGCCAGGGAAGCAGATACGCAGTATTTT. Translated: CATSRDRWAREADTQYF.

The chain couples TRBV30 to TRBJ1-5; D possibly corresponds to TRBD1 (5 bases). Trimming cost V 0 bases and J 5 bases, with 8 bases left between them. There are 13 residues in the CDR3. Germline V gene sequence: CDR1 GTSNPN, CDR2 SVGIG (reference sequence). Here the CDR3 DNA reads TGTGCCTGGAGTGTAGGAGGGGATCAGCCCCAGCATTTT. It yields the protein CAWSVGGDQPQHF.

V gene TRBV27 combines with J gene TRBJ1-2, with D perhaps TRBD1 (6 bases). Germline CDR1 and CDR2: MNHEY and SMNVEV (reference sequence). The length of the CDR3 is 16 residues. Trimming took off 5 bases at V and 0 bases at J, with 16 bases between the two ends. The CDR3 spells CASSTSQGPANYGYTF. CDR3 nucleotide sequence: TGTGCCAGCAGTACTAGTCAGGGGCCCGCTAACTATGGCTACACCTTC.

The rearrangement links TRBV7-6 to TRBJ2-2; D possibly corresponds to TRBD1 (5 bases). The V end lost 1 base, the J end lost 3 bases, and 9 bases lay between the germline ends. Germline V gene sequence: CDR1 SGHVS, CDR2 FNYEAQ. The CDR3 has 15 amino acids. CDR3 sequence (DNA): TGTGCCAGCAGCTTAGGCCAGGGCGACACCGGGGAGCTGTTTTTT. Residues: CASSLGQGDTGELFF.

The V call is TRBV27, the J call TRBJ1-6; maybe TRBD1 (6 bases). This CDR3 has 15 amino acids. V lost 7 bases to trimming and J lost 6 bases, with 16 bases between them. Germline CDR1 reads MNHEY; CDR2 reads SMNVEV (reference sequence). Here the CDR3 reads CASTFQGQGNSPLHF. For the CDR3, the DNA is TGTGCCAGCACCTTCCAGGGGCAGGGTAATTCACCCCTCCACTTT.

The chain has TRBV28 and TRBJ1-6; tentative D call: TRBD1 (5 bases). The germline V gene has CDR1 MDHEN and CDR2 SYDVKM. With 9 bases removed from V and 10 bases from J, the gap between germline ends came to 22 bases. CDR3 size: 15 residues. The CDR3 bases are TGTGCCAGTTTTCTTCAACAAGGGGTCGGCTCACCCCTCCACTTT. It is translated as CASFLQQGVGSPLHF.

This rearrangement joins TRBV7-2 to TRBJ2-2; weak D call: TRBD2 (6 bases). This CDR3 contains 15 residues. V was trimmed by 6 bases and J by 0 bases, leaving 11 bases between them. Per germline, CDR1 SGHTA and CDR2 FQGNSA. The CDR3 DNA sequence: TGTGCCAGCAGAACGGCGGGGTCGAACACCGGGGAGCTGTTTTTT. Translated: CASRTAGSNTGELFF.

CDR3 coding DNA: TGCGCCCGCAGCTTGGGGGGGGCGGCGTCCTACGAGCAGTACGTC. Residues: CARSLGGAASYEQYV. This chain uses TRBV5-1 with TRBJ2-7; D is perhaps TRBD2 (7 bases). CDR1 is SGHRS and CDR2 is YFSETQ in the germline V gene. This CDR3 spans 15 amino acids.

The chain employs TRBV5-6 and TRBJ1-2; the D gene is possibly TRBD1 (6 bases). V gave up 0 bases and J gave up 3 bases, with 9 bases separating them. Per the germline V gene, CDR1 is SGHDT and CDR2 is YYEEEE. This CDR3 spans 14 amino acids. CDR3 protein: CASSLAGVHYGYTF. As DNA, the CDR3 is TGTGCCAGCAGCTTGGCAGGGGTGCACTATGGCTACACCTTC.

Here the CDR3 reads CASSRPGVDTQYF. In DNA, the CDR3 is TGTGCCAGCAGCCGACCGGGAGTAGATACGCAGTATTTT. The chain employs TRBV6-6 and TRBJ2-3, with a weak D call TRBD2 (6 bases). CDR1 and CDR2 from the germline V gene are MNHNY and SVGAGI (reference sequence). CDR3 length: 13 residues. V was clipped by 6 bases and J by 5 bases, with 12 bases between them.

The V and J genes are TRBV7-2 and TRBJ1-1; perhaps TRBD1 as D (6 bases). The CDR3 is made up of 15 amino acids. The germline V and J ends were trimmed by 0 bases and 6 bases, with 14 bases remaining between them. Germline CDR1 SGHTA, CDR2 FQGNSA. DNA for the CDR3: TGTGCCAGCAGCTTAGCGGGTAGGGGGACATCTGAAGCTTTCTTT. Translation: CASSLAGRGTSEAFF.

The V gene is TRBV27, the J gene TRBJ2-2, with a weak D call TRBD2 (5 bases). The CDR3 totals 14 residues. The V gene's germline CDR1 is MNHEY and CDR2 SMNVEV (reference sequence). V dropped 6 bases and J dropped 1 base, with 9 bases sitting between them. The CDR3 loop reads CASRERQNTGELFF. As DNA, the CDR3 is TGTGCCAGCAGGGAGCGGCAGAACACCGGGGAGCTGTTTTTT.

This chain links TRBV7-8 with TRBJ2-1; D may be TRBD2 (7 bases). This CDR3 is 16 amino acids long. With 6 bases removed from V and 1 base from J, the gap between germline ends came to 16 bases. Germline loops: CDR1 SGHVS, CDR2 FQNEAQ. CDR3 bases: TGTGCCAGCAGAATAGGGGGGGCGGCGTCCTACAATGAGCAGTTCTTC. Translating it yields CASRIGGAASYNEQFF.

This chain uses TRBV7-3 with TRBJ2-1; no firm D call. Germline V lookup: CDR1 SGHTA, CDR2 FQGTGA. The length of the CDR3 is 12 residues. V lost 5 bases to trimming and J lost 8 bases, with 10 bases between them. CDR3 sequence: CASSRSSDEQFF. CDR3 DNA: TGTGCCAGCAGCCGGTCATCAGATGAGCAGTTCTTC.

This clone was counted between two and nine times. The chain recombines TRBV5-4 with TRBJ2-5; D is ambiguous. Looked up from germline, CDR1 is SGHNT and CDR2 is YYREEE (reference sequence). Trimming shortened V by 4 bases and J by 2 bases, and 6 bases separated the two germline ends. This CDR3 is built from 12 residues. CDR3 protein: CASSVTQETQYF. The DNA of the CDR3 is TGTGCCAGCAGCGTCACACAAGAGACCCAGTACTTC.

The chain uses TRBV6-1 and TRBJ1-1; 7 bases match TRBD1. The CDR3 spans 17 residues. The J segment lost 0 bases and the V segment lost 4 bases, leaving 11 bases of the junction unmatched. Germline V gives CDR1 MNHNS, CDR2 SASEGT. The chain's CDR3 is CASSAQGGRGMNTEAFF. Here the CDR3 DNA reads TGTGCCAGCAGTGCCCAGGGGGGCCGGGGAATGAACACTGAAGCTTTCTTT.

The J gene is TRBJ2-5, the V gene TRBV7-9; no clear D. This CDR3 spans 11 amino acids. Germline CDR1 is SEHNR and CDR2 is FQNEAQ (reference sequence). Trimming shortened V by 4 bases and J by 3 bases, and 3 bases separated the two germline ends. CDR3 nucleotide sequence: TGTGCCAGCAGCTACAAAGAGACCCAGTACTTC. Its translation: CASSYKETQYF.

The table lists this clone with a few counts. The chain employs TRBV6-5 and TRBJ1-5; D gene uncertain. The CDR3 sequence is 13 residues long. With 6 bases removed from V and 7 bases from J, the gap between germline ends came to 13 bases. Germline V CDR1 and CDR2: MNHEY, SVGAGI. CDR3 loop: CASRERARQPQHF. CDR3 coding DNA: TGTGCCAGCAGAGAGAGGGCGCGGCAGCCCCAGCATTTT.

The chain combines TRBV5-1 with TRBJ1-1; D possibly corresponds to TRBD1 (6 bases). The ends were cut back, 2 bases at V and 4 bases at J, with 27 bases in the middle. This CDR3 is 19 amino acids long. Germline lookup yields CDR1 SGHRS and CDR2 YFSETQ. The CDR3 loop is CASSFRGGAPRVRSTEAFF. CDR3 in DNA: TGCGCCAGCAGCTTTCGGGGGGGGGCCCCCAGGGTGAGGAGCACTGAAGCTTTCTTT.

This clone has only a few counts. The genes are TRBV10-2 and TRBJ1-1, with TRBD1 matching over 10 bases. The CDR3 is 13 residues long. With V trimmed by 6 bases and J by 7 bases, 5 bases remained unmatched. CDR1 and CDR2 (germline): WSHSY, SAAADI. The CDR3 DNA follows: TGCGCCAGCAGCCTGGGACAGGGGAGTGAAGCTTTCTTT. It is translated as CASSLGQGSEAFF.

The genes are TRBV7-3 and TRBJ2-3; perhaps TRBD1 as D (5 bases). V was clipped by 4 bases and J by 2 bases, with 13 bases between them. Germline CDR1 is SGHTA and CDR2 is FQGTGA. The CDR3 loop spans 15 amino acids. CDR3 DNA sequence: TGTGCCAGCAGCTCCAGGGCAGGTTCCACAGATACGCAGTATTTT. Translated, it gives CASSSRAGSTDTQYF.

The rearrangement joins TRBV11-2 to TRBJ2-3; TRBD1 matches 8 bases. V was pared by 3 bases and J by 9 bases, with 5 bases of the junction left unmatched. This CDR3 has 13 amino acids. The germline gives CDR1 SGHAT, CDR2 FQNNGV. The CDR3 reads CASSFTSGGTQYF. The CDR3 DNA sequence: TGTGCCAGCAGCTTTACCTCAGGGGGCACGCAGTATTTT.

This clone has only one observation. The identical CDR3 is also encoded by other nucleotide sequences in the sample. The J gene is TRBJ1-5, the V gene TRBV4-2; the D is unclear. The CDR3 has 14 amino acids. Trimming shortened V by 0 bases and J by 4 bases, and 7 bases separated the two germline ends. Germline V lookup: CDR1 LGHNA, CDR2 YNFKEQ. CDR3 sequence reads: CASSQEGNNQPQHF. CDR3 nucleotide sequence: TGTGCCAGCAGCCAAGAAGGGAATAATCAGCCCCAGCATTTT.

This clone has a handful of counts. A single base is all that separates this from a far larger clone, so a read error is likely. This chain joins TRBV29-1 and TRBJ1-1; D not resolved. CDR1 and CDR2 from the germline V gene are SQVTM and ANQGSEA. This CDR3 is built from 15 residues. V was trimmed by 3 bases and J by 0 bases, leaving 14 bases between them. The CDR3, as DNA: TGCAGCGTTGATGAGACACAGAGATTGAACACTGAAGCTTTCTTT. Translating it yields CSVDETQRLNTEAFF.

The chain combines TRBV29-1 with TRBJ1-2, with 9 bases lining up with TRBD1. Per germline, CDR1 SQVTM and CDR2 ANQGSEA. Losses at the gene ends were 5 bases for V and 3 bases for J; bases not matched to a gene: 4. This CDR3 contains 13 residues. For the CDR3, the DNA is TGCAGCGTTCCGACAGGGGGAGACTATGGCTACACCTTC. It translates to CSVPTGGDYGYTF.

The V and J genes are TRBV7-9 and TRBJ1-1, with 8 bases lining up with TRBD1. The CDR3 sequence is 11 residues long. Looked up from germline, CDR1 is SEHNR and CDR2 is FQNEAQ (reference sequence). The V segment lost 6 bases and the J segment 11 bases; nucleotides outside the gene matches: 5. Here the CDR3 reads CASRRQGMAFF. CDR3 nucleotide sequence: TGTGCCAGCAGGCGACAGGGGATGGCTTTCTTT.